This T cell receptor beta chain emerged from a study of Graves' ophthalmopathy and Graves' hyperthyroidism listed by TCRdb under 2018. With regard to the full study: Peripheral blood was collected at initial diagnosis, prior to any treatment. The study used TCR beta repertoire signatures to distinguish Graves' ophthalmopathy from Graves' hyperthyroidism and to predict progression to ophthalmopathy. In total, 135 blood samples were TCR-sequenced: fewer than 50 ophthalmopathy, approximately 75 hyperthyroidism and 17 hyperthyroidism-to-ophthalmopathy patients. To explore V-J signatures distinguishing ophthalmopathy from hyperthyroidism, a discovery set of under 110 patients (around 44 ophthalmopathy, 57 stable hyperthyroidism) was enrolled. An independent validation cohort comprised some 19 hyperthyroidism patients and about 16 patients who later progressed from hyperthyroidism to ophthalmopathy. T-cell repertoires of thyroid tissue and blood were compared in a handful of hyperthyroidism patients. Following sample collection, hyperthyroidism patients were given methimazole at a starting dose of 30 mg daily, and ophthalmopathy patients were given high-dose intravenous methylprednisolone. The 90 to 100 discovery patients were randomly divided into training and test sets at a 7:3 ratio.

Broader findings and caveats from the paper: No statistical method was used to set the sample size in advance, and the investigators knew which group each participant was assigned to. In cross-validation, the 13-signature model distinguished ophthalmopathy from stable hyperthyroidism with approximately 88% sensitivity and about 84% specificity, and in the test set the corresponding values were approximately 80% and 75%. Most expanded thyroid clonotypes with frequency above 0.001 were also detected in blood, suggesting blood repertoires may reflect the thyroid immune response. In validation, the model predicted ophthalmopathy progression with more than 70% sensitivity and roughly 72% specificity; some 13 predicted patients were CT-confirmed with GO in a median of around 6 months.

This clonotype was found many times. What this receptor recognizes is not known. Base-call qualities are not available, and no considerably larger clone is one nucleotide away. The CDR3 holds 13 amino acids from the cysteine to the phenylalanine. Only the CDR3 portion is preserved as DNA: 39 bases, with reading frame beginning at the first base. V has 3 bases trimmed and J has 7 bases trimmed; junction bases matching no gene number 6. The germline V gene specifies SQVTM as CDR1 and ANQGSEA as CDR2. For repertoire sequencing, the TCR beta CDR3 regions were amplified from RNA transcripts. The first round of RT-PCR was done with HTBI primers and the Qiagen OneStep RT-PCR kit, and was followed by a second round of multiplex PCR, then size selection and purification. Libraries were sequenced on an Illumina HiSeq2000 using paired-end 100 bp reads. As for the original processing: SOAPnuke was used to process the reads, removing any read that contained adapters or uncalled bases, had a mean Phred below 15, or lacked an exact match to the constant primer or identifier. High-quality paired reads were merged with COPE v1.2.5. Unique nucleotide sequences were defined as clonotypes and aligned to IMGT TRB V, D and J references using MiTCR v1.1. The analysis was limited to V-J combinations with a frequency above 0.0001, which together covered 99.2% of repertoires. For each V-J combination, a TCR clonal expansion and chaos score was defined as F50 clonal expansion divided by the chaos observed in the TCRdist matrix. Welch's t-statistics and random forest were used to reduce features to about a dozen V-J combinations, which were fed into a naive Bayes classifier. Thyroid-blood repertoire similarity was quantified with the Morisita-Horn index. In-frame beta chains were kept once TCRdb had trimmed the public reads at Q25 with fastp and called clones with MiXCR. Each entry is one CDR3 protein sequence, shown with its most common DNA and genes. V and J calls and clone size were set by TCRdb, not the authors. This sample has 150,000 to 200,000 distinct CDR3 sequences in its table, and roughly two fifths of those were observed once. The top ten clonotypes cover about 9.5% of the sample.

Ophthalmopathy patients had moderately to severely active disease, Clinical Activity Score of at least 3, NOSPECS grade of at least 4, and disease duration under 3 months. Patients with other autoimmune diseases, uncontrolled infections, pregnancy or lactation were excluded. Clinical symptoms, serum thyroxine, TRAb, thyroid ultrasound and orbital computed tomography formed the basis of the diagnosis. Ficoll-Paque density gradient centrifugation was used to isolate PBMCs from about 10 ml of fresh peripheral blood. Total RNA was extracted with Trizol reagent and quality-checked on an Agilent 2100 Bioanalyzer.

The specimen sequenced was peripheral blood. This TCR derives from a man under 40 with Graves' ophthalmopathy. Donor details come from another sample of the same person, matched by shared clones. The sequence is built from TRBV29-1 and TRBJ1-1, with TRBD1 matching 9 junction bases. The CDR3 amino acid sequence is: CSVERLGQGEAFF. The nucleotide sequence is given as TGCAGCGTTGAGCGGCTGGGACAGGGTGAAGCTTTCTTT.